This is a list of T cell receptor beta chains from one sample in a study of blood T cell repertoires in COVID-19. Here immunoSEQ multiplex PCR was the method, and the copy in TCRdb shows in-frame clones only, minus some. The sample records 35,000 to 50,000 clones, over 80% being singletons. The sequenced material came from peripheral blood. Source of these receptors: a woman between 40 and 50 years old with acute or convalescent COVID-19. CDR3s leave out the opening cysteine and the closing phenylalanine or tryptophan.

TRBV10-3	TRBJ1-4	AISLQGKEEKLF
TRBV5-1	TRBJ2-6	ASSFTGLGANVLT
TRBV5-8	TRBJ2-3	ASSYEDTQY
TRBV9	TRBJ1-6	ASSTTNSPLH
TRBV7-2	TRBJ2-5	ASSVGVETQY
TRBV19	TRBJ2-5	ASRRRGETQY
TRBV2	TRBJ2-5	ASILHGGGETQY
TRBV7-2	TRBJ1-1	ASSLVQQQNTEAF
TRBV10-1	TRBJ2-5	ASSEGQGVQETQY
TRBV2	TRBJ1-5	AIQGSINQPQH
TRBV7-9	TRBJ1-2	ASSHRDRGYGYT
TRBV6-2/TRBV6-3	TRBJ2-5	ASSLSYRVAQY
TRBV27	TRBJ2-7	ASSHSQGGGEQY
TRBV7-4	TRBJ2-1	ASSPQRDRGHSYNEQF
TRBV28	TRBJ1-5	ASSLQGQPQH
TRBV5-6	TRBJ1-3	ASSGDYGQGSGNTIY
TRBV7-2	TRBJ1-4	ASSSPPGAFNEKLF
TRBV10-2	TRBJ2-3	ASSALGLAGGYFADTQY
TRBV3-1/TRBV3-2	TRBJ1-2	ASSQMGTGGYGYT
TRBV3-1/TRBV3-2	TRBJ2-4	ASSQDLLEGNIQY
TRBV5-6	TRBJ2-3	ASSSRGFVDTQY
TRBV30	TRBJ2-3	AWVPGTSTDTQY
TRBV9	TRBJ1-2	ASSVVADTYGYT
TRBV25-1	TRBJ2-3	ASSEYTSGNTDTQY
TRBV5-1	TRBJ2-7	ASSSLLGDYEQY
TRBV6-1	TRBJ2-3	ASSEPAAGKTDTQY
TRBV10-1	TRBJ2-7	ASSGTGLSYEQY
TRBV10-3	TRBJ2-5	AISGVSGTKETQY
TRBV19	TRBJ2-3	ASRTSGRGGADTQY
TRBV30	TRBJ1-3	AWSAGTVSGNTIY
TRBV5-6	TRBJ1-6	ASSSLRGRSHSPLH
TRBV6-5	TRBJ1-1	ASSYHRGNTEAF
TRBV7-9	TRBJ1-1	ASSTDREAEAF
TRBV30	TRBJ2-3	AAGPKGTDTQY
TRBV28	TRBJ2-1	ASSFRHEQF
TRBV7-2	TRBJ1-6	ASSLGRGSDSPLH
TRBV7-8	TRBJ1-3	ASSTTGGRNTIY